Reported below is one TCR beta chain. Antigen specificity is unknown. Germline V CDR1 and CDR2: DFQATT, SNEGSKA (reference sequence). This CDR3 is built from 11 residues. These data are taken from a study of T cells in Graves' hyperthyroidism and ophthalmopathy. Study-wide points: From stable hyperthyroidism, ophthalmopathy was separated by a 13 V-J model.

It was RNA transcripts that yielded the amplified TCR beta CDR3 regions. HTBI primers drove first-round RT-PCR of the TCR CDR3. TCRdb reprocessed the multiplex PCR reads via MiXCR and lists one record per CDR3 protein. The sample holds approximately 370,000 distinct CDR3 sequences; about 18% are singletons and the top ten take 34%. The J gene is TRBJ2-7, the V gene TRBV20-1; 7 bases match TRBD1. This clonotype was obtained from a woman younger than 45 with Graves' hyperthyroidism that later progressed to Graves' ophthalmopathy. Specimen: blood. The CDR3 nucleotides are TGCAGCACAGGGGAAATGTGGGAGCAGTACTTC. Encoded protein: CSTGEMWEQYF.